The clone carrying this T cell receptor (beta chain) was seen once. This record comes from a study of T cells in lung cancer brain metastases. The CDR3 is 16 residues long. The J segment lost 6 bases and the V segment lost 4 bases, leaving 11 bases of the junction unmatched. Germline V gene data show CDR1 as MDHEN and CDR2 as SYDVKM. Some clones are missing from TCRdb's copy, which holds only in-frame ones; the method was immunoSEQ multiplex PCR. This table holds 5,000 to 7,000 clones, approximately 84% found once. The clonotype comes from a man aged 50 to 59 with non-small cell lung cancer that had spread to the brain. Source material: tumor tissue from a brain metastasis. The chain employs TRBV28 and TRBJ1-2; TRBD1 agrees at 10 bases. CDR3 coding DNA: TGTGCCAGCAGTTCCCCGGGACAGGGGTCAGGGGATGGCTACACCTTC. Its translation is CASSSPGQGSGDGYTF.